The clone carrying this TCR beta chain was picked up one time. Germline assignment: CDR1 SQVTM and CDR2 ANQGSEA. The V gene end was trimmed by 2 bases and the J gene end by 7 bases; junction bases not matched to a gene: 7. This CDR3 has 15 residues. Clones were read by immunoSEQ multiplex PCR, and TCRdb kept only the in-frame ones, dropping some. The sample has 200,000 to 250,000 clones; over 75% are singletons. This sample is drawn from a study of blood T cell repertoires in COVID-19. Overall study: Samples taken during acute and convalescent COVID-19 were collected in the United States, Italy and Spain. T cells, B-cell-depleted T cells, or PBMCs provided the cDNA or gDNA that served as material.

This clonotype originated in a woman aged 18-29 years in a cohort exposed to, infected with or recovered from COVID-19 (not recorded which). Specimen: PBMCs or T cells enriched from blood (not recorded which). The rearrangement links TRBV29-1 to TRBJ2-2, with 10 bases that match TRBD2. The CDR3 is CSVELAGAKFGELFF. In nucleotides, the CDR3 is TGCAGCGTTGAACTAGCGGGAGCCAAGTTCGGGGAGCTGTTTTTT.